This T cell receptor (beta chain) was captured by sequencing in a study of blood T cell repertoires in COVID-19. Turning to the study itself: Sources were T cells, B-cell-depleted T cells, or PBMCs; the material itself was cDNA or gDNA.

Per the study methods: Amplification from reference gene primers served as the basis for estimated nucleated cell counts. Produced via immunoSEQ multiplex PCR; TCRdb's table is partial and in-frame only. That table supplies the V and J calls and clone size; D and trimming were determined from the DNA. Of about 210,000 clones listed, 89% are singletons. V was clipped by 3 bases and J by 3 bases, with 11 bases between them. The CDR3 runs to 14 residues. CDR1 SEHNR and CDR2 FQNEAQ come from the germline V gene (reference sequence). The sample taken for sequencing was peripheral blood. This receptor was obtained from a middle-aged woman with acute or convalescent COVID-19. The gene calls are TRBV7-9 and TRBJ2-5, with D perhaps matching TRBD1 (5 bases). DNA of the CDR3: TGTGCCAGCAGCTTCGGCAGGGTCGAAGAGACCCAGTACTTC. This encodes CASSFGRVEETQYF.